A selection of T cell receptor beta chains follows, all from one sample in a study of blood T cell repertoires in COVID-19. Produced via immunoSEQ multiplex PCR; TCRdb's table is partial and in-frame only. This table holds roughly 250,000 clones, around 85% found once. The sequencing sample was made of peripheral blood. Receptors originate from a woman between 35 and 50 years old with active or convalescent COVID-19. The CDR3 runs from the conserved cysteine through the conserved F or W. A D gene is named only where the DNA matches it firmly. Size is stated for part of the rows, as once, few or many counts, or as a class when the clone is expanded.

size: -
D: TRBD1
J: TRBJ1-2
V: TRBV20-1
CDR3: CSVWTGLGYTF
DNA: TGCAGTGTCTGGACAGGACTTGGCTACACCTTC

size: -
D: -
J: TRBJ2-3
V: TRBV7-9
CDR3: CASSLSGADTQYF
DNA: TGTGCCAGCAGCTTATCAGGGGCAGATACGCAGTATTTT

size: -
D: TRBD1
J: TRBJ2-2
V: TRBV10-3
CDR3: CAISVVGQGGTGELFF
DNA: TGTGCCATCAGTGTAGTGGGACAGGGCGGCACCGGGGAGCTGTTTTTT

size: -
D: -
J: TRBJ1-3
V: TRBV10-2
CDR3: CASRPDRAGNTIYF
DNA: TGCGCCAGCAGACCTGACAGAGCTGGAAACACCATATATTTT

size: -
D: TRBD2
J: TRBJ2-3
V: TRBV18
CDR3: CASSPAGVTDGTQYF
DNA: TGTGCCAGCTCACCTGCGGGAGTCACAGATGGTACGCAGTATTTT

size: once
D: -
J: TRBJ2-2
V: TRBV11-1
CDR3: CASSRGPNTGELFF
DNA: TGTGCCAGCAGCCGAGGGCCGAACACCGGGGAGCTGTTTTTT

size: -
D: TRBD2
J: TRBJ2-5
V: TRBV19
CDR3: CASSSRLAEETQYF
DNA: TGTGCCAGTAGTAGTCGACTAGCTGAAGAGACCCAGTACTTC

size: -
D: -
J: TRBJ2-1
V: TRBV14
CDR3: CASSLRINSYNEQFF
DNA: TGTGCCAGCAGCCTCAGAATTAACTCCTACAATGAGCAGTTCTTC

size: -
D: TRBD2
J: TRBJ2-1
V: TRBV10-3
CDR3: CAISPRGGTDNEQFF
DNA: TGTGCCATCAGTCCCCGGGGGGGCACAGACAATGAGCAGTTCTTC

size: -
D: TRBD2
J: TRBJ2-1
V: TRBV6-6
CDR3: CASSYSSGGYNEQFF
DNA: TGTGCCAGCAGTTACTCTAGCGGGGGGTACAATGAGCAGTTCTTC

size: few
D: TRBD1
J: TRBJ1-2
V: TRBV7-2
CDR3: CASSFTGQGIYGYTF
DNA: TGTGCCAGCAGCTTCACGGGACAGGGGATCTATGGCTACACCTTC

size: few
D: TRBD1
J: TRBJ1-2
V: TRBV30
CDR3: CAWSRQGLGGYTF
DNA: TGTGCCTGGAGTAGACAGGGACTCGGTGGCTACACCTTC

size: -
D: -
J: TRBJ1-5
V: TRBV27
CDR3: CASSFLGAGQPQHF
DNA: TGTGCCAGCAGTTTTCTGGGGGCAGGTCAGCCCCAGCATTTT

size: -
D: TRBD2
J: TRBJ2-7
V: TRBV3-1/TRBV3-2
CDR3: CASALGGPRNEQYF
DNA: TGTGCCAGCGCCTTGGGAGGGCCTAGGAACGAGCAGTACTTC

size: few
D: -
J: TRBJ1-1
V: TRBV18
CDR3: CASSPPGKLDTEAFF
DNA: TGTGCCAGCTCACCACCCGGGAAGCTTGACACTGAAGCTTTCTTT

size: many
D: -
J: TRBJ1-1
V: TRBV6-2/TRBV6-3
CDR3: CASSREGGINTEAFF
DNA: TGTGCCAGCAGCCGCGAGGGGGGGATCAACACTGAAGCTTTCTTT

size: -
D: TRBD1
J: TRBJ1-2
V: TRBV12-3/TRBV12-4
CDR3: CASSLTGNYGYTF
DNA: TGTGCCAGCAGTCTGACAGGGAACTATGGCTACACCTTC

size: -
D: -
J: TRBJ1-6
V: TRBV18
CDR3: CASSRRDINSPLHF
DNA: TGTGCCAGCTCACGCCGGGACATCAATTCACCCCTCCACTTT

size: -
D: -
J: TRBJ1-1
V: TRBV13
CDR3: CASSSTAGAEAFF
DNA: TGTGCCAGCAGCTCTACCGCCGGGGCTGAAGCTTTCTTT

size: -
D: TRBD1
J: TRBJ1-1
V: TRBV7-9
CDR3: CASSLDRVDAFF
DNA: TGTGCCAGCAGCTTGGACAGGGTCGACGCTTTCTTT

size: once
D: TRBD1
J: TRBJ1-6
V: TRBV28
CDR3: CASSLLDRSSYNSPLHF
DNA: TGTGCCAGCAGTTTATTGGACAGGAGCTCCTATAATTCACCCCTCCACTTT

size: few
D: -
J: TRBJ2-3
V: TRBV19
CDR3: CASRGADTQYF
DNA: TGTGCCAGCAGGGGGGCAGATACGCAGTATTTT

size: once
D: TRBD1
J: TRBJ2-1
V: TRBV6-6
CDR3: CASSPPGTAYNEQFF
DNA: TGTGCCAGCAGTCCTCCCGGGACAGCGTACAATGAGCAGTTCTTC

size: -
D: -
J: TRBJ2-1
V: TRBV28
CDR3: CASSGILVDNEQFF
DNA: TGTGCCAGCAGCGGGATTCTGGTCGACAATGAGCAGTTCTTC

size: -
D: -
J: TRBJ1-2
V: TRBV27
CDR3: CASSFSALRGYTF
DNA: TGTGCCAGCAGTTTCTCGGCGCTGAGGGGCTACACCTTC

size: -
D: -
J: TRBJ2-2
V: TRBV7-3
CDR3: CASSLRGTGELFF
DNA: TGTGCCAGCAGCTTACGGGGAACCGGGGAGCTGTTTTTT

size: -
D: -
J: TRBJ1-1
V: TRBV6-5
CDR3: CASTPAERTEAFF
DNA: TGTGCCAGCACACCGGCCGAGAGGACTGAAGCTTTCTTT

size: -
D: -
J: TRBJ1-5
V: TRBV2
CDR3: CASSWNGAFQPQHF
DNA: TGTGCCAGCAGCTGGAATGGGGCGTTCCAGCCCCAGCATTTT

size: -
D: TRBD1
J: TRBJ1-1
V: TRBV19
CDR3: CASSSDYRGNTEAFF
DNA: TGTGCCAGTAGTTCAGATTACAGGGGGAACACTGAAGCTTTCTTT

size: -
D: -
J: TRBJ1-3
V: TRBV29-1
CDR3: CSGQDSSGNTIYF
DNA: TGCAGCGGACAGGACAGCTCTGGAAACACCATATATTTT

size: few
D: TRBD2
J: TRBJ2-2
V: TRBV9
CDR3: CASSGSGTSGSLGGELFF
DNA: TGTGCCAGCAGCGGGTCCGGGACTAGCGGGAGTTTGGGCGGGGAGCTGTTTTTT

size: -
D: TRBD1
J: TRBJ2-7
V: TRBV30
CDR3: CAWSAGTANYEQYF
DNA: TGTGCCTGGAGTGCGGGGACAGCAAACTACGAGCAGTACTTC

size: -
D: TRBD2
J: TRBJ2-5
V: TRBV15
CDR3: CATSFAGGPQETQYF
DNA: TGTGCCACCAGCTTCGCGGGGGGGCCCCAAGAGACCCAGTACTTC

size: -
D: -
J: TRBJ2-2
V: TRBV18
CDR3: CASSLNGAPANTGELFF
DNA: TGTGCCAGCTCACTCAATGGAGCACCAGCGAACACCGGGGAGCTGTTTTTT

size: -
D: -
J: TRBJ1-5
V: TRBV29-1
CDR3: CSVGGLLGQPQHF
DNA: TGCAGCGTTGGAGGGTTGCTAGGTCAGCCCCAGCATTTT

size: -
D: TRBD1
J: TRBJ1-5
V: TRBV6-6
CDR3: CASSHLGGRGSNQPQHF
DNA: TGTGCCAGCAGTCATTTAGGGGGCAGGGGGAGCAATCAGCCCCAGCATTTT

size: -
D: TRBD1
J: TRBJ2-3
V: TRBV6-7
CDR3: CASSRTGPWEDTQYF
DNA: TGTGCCAGCAGTCGGACAGGCCCCTGGGAAGATACGCAGTATTTT

size: -
D: -
J: TRBJ1-4
V: TRBV20-1
CDR3: CSASRRLTNEKLFF
DNA: TGCAGTGCTAGTCGGAGACTGACTAATGAAAAACTGTTTTTT

size: -
D: TRBD1
J: TRBJ1-3
V: TRBV4-2
CDR3: CASSPRPGTGVSGNTIYF
DNA: TGTGCCAGCAGCCCACGTCCCGGGACAGGGGTCTCTGGAAACACCATATATTTT

size: -
D: TRBD1
J: TRBJ1-5
V: TRBV6-5
CDR3: CASSMIGGTNQPQHF
DNA: TGTGCCAGCAGTATGATAGGGGGCACCAATCAGCCCCAGCATTTT

size: -
D: TRBD2
J: TRBJ2-7
V: TRBV11-2
CDR3: CASRLGRGGAYEQYF
DNA: TGTGCCAGCCGCTTGGGGCGGGGGGGGGCCTACGAGCAGTACTTC

size: -
D: TRBD1
J: TRBJ1-6
V: TRBV11-3
CDR3: CASSHSPGTVSSNNSPLHF
DNA: TGTGCCAGCAGCCACTCCCCTGGGACAGTGAGTTCAAATAATTCACCCCTCCACTTT

size: once
D: -
J: TRBJ1-1
V: TRBV18
CDR3: CASSPGLMGTEAFF
DNA: TGTGCCAGCTCACCTGGACTGATGGGCACTGAAGCTTTCTTT

size: -
D: TRBD1
J: TRBJ1-2
V: TRBV3-1/TRBV3-2
CDR3: CASSQVDRGTGYGYTF
DNA: TGTGCCAGCAGCCAAGTAGACAGGGGGACGGGCTATGGCTACACCTTC

size: few
D: -
J: TRBJ1-4
V: TRBV7-2
CDR3: CASSLALGPQGEKLFF
DNA: TGTGCCAGCAGCTTAGCGCTTGGCCCTCAGGGTGAAAAACTGTTTTTT

size: -
D: -
J: TRBJ1-2
V: TRBV10-1
CDR3: CASSSAPGGGYTF
DNA: TGCGCCAGCAGTTCGGCCCCCGGGGGAGGCTACACCTTC

size: many
D: TRBD1
J: TRBJ2-1
V: TRBV5-1
CDR3: CASSPGQGGDEQFF
DNA: TGCGCCAGCAGCCCCGGACAGGGGGGAGATGAGCAGTTCTTC

size: -
D: TRBD2
J: TRBJ2-1
V: TRBV11-2
CDR3: CASSSSGLGEQFF
DNA: TGTGCCAGCAGCTCTAGCGGGTTGGGTGAGCAGTTCTTC

size: -
D: TRBD1
J: TRBJ2-7
V: TRBV5-1
CDR3: CASSPTGGPREQYF
DNA: TGCGCCAGCAGCCCGACAGGGGGCCCGCGGGAGCAGTACTTC

size: -
D: TRBD1
J: TRBJ1-1
V: TRBV6-6
CDR3: CASSYPGQGNTEAFF
DNA: TGTGCCAGCAGTTACCCGGGACAGGGGAACACTGAAGCTTTCTTT

size: -
D: -
J: TRBJ2-5
V: TRBV5-1
CDR3: CASSFWGRQETQYF
DNA: TGCGCCAGCAGCTTTTGGGGGCGCCAAGAGACCCAGTACTTC

size: -
D: -
J: TRBJ1-2
V: TRBV5-1
CDR3: CASSLDTSPGGGYTF
DNA: TGCGCCAGCAGCTTGGACACATCCCCTGGAGGTGGCTACACCTTC